This TCR beta chain was captured by sequencing in a study of T cells in Graves' hyperthyroidism and ophthalmopathy (dated 2019 in TCRdb). Looking at the study overall: Peripheral blood was sampled at the time of initial diagnosis, prior to any treatment. An independent validation cohort of about 20 hyperthyroidism patients and 17 patients who later progressed to ophthalmopathy tested prospective prediction of ophthalmopathy. Thyroid tissue and blood T-cell repertoires from roughly 6 Graves' hyperthyroidism patients were also compared in the study. Once sampling was done, hyperthyroidism patients were given methimazole at a starting dose of 30 mg daily, whereas ophthalmopathy patients were given high-dose intravenous methylprednisolone. The paper describes TCR Vbeta CDR3 sequencing of 135 peripheral blood samples, made up of under 50 ophthalmopathy patients, 70 to 75 hyperthyroidism patients and 17 progressor patients. For training and testing, the 80 to 100 patients in the discovery cohort were randomly divided in a 7:3 ratio. To identify distinguishing TCR V-J signatures, a discovery cohort of 90 to 100 patients was used, comprising 40 to 45 with Graves' ophthalmopathy and approximately 57 with stable Graves' hyperthyroidism.

This clonotype was counted ten times or more. The antigen it recognizes is unknown. There are no base qualities to consult, and no much larger clone falls within one base. V was cut back by 5 bases and J by 7 bases, leaving a gap of 14 bases between them. The germline V gene specifies MDHEN as CDR1 and SYDVKM as CDR2. Its CDR3 holds 14 amino acids, cysteine through phenylalanine. This entry keeps only the CDR3 DNA: 42 bases, framed from base 1. What the research found in general, with its limitations: In validation, the model predicted progression to ophthalmopathy a median of roughly 6.2 months before onset, with over 60% sensitivity and about 72% specificity. Sample size was not statistically predetermined, and blinding of investigators to group allocation was not performed. A 13 V-J signature model separated ophthalmopathy from stable hyperthyroidism, with 87.88% sensitivity and roughly 84% specificity in cross-validation and 80%/75% in testing. Blood samples also contained most of the expanded thyroid clonotypes (frequency above 0.001), which suggests that blood repertoires may reflect thyroid immune responses.

The TCR beta CDR3 regions were amplified from RNA transcripts. The TCR CDR3 was subjected to a first round of RT-PCR using the HTBI primer set and the Qiagen OneStep RT-PCR kit. A second multiplex PCR round built the libraries, followed by size selection and purification. Libraries were sequenced paired-end with 100 bp reads on an Illumina HiSeq2000. The authors' pipeline ran thus. SOAPnuke was used to process the raw data, removing reads that contained adapters or uncalled bases, had a mean Phred below 15, or lacked an exact match to the constant primer or identifier. High-quality paired reads were merged with COPE v1.2.5, and unique nucleotide sequences were defined as clonotypes. MiTCR v1.1 was used to align clonotypes to the IMGT TRBV, TRBD and TRBJ reference segments. Analysis was restricted to V-J combinations with a frequency above 0.0001, which covered roughly 99% of repertoires. A TCS score was defined as the ratio of F50 (clonal expansion) to E x V (chaos), with BLOSUM62-based TCRdist applied between CDR3 peptides within each V-J. Welch's t-statistics and random forest reduced 514 V-J features to around 14, which were used in a naive Bayes classifier (R e1071). Using fastp at Q25 and MiXCR, TCRdb reprocessed the public reads and kept productive beta chains. Rows matching on CDR3 protein sequence are summarized as one entry with the most common DNA and genes. It is TCRdb's table, rather than the study itself, that gives the V and J calls and clone size. For this sample the table gives about 350,000 distinct CDR3 sequences, of which over 12% were detected only once. The ten largest clones represent about 21% of the sample.

Ophthalmopathy patients had moderately to severely active disease, with a Clinical Activity Score of 3 or more, a NOSPECS grade of 4 or more, and a disease duration of less than 3 months. Exclusion was applied to patients with uncontrolled infections, other autoimmune diseases, pregnancy or lactation. Clinical symptoms, serum thyroxine and TRAb, thyroid ultrasound, and orbital computed tomography formed the basis for the diagnoses. Ficoll-Paque density gradient centrifugation was used to isolate PBMCs from approximately 10 ml of fresh peripheral blood. Total RNA was extracted with Trizol reagent, and quality was checked on an Agilent 2100 Bioanalyzer.

The source is a woman in her sixties or seventies with Graves' ophthalmopathy. Material: blood. Recombination joined TRBV28 with TRBJ1-4; TRBD1 is perhaps the D gene, given 6 matching bases. The sequenced DNA is TGTGCCAGCAGTGAAACAGGGACTGGTGAAAAACTGTTTTTT. This yields the protein CASSETGTGEKLFF.